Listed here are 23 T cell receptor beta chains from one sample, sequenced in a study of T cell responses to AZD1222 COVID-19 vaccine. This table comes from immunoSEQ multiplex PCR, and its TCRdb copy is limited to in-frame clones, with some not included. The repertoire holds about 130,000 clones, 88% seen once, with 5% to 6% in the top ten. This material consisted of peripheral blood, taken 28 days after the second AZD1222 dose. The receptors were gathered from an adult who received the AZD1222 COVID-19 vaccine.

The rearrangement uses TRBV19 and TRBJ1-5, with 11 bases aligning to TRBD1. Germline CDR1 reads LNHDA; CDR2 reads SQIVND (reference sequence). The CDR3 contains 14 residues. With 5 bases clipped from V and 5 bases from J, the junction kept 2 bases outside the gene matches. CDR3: CASSQDRGHQPQHF. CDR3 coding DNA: TGTGCCAGTAGTCAGGACAGGGGGCATCAGCCCCAGCATTTT.

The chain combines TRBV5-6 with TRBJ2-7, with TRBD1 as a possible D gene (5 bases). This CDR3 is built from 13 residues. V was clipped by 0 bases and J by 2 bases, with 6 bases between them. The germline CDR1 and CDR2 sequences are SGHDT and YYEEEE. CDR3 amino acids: CASSLGGPYEQYF. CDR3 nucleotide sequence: TGTGCCAGCAGCTTGGGGGGCCCCTACGAGCAGTACTTC. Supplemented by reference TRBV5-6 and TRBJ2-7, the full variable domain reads DAGVTQSPTHLIKTRGQQVTLRCSPKSGHDTVSWYQQALGQGPQFIFQYYEEEERQRGNFPDRFSGHQFPNYSSELNVNALLLGDSALYLCASSLGGPYEQYFGPGTRLTVT.

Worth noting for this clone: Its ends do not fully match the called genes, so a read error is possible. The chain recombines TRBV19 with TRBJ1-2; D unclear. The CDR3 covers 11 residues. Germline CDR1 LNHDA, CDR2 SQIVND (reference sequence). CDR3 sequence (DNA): TGTGCCAGTAGTGTAGACTATGGCTACACCTTC. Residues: CASSVDYGYTF.

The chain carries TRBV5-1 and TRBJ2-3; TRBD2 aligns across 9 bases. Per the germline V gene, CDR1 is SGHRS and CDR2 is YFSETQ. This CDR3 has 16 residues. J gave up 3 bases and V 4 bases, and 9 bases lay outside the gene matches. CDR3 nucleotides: TGCGCCAGCAGCAGGGGGGCTAGCGGGGTTACAGATACGCAGTATTTT. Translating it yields CASSRGASGVTDTQYF.

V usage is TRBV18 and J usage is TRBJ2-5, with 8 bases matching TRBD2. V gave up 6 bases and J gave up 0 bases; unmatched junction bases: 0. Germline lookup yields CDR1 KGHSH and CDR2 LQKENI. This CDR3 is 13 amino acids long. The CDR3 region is CASSRGDQETQYF. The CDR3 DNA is TGTGCCAGCTCGCGGGGGGACCAAGAGACCCAGTACTTC.

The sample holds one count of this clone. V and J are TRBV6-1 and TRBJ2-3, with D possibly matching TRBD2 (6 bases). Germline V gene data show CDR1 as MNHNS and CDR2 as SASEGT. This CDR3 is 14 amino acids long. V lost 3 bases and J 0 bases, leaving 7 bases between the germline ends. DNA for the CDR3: TGTGCCAGCAGTGAGGGGACTAGCACAGATACGCAGTATTTT. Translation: CASSEGTSTDTQYF.

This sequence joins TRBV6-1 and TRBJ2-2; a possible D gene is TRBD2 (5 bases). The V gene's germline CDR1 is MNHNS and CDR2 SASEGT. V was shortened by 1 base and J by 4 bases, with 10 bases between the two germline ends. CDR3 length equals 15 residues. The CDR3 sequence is CASSEGEGSTGELFF. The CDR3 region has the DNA TGTGCCAGCAGTGAAGGGGAAGGGAGCACCGGGGAGCTGTTTTTT.

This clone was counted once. CDR3: CASSHNGSEQYF. The CDR3 DNA reads as TGTGCCAGCAGCCATAACGGATCCGAGCAGTACTTC. J is TRBJ2-7 and V is TRBV7-6; D is unresolved. This CDR3 is 12 amino acids long. CDR1 and CDR2 from the germline V gene are SGHVS and FNYEAQ. V lost 5 bases to trimming and J lost 6 bases, with 11 bases between them. The entire variable domain, with the rest obtained from reference TRBV7-6 and TRBJ2-7, is as follows: GAGVSQSPRYKVTKRGQDVALRCDPISGHVSLYWYRQALGQGPEFLTYFNYEAQQDKSGLPNDRFSAERPEGSISTLTIQRTEQRDSAMYRCASSHNGSEQYFGPGTRLTVT.

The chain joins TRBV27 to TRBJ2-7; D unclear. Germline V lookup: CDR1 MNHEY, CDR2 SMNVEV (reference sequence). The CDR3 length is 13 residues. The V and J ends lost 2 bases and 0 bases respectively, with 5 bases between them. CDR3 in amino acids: CASSLQASYEQYF. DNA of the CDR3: TGTGCCAGCAGTTTACAGGCCTCCTACGAGCAGTACTTC.

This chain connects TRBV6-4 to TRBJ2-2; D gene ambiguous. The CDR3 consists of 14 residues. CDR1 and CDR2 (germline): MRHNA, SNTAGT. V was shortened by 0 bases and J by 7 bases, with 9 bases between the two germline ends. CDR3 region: CASSDSYLGGELFF. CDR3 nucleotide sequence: TGTGCCAGCAGTGACTCCTATCTGGGCGGGGAGCTGTTTTTT.

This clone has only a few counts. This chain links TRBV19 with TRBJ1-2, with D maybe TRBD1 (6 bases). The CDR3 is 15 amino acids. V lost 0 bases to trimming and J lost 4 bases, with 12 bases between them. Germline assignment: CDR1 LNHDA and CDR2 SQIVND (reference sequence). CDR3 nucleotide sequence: TGTGCCAGTAGTATAGACCACGACAGGTTCTATGGCTACACCTTC. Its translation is CASSIDHDRFYGYTF.

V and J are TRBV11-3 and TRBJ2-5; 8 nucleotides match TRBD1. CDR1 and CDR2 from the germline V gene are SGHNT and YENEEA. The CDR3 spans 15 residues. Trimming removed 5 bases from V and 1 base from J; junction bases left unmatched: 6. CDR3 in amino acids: CASSPGQASQETQYF. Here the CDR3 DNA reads TGTGCCAGCAGCCCGGGACAGGCCTCCCAAGAGACCCAGTACTTC.

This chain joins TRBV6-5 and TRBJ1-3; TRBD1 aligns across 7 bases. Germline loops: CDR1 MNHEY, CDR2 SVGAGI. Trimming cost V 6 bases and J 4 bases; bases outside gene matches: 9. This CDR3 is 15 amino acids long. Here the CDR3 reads CASSGQVSLGNTIYF. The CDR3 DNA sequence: TGTGCCAGCAGCGGACAGGTATCTCTGGGAAACACCATATATTTT.

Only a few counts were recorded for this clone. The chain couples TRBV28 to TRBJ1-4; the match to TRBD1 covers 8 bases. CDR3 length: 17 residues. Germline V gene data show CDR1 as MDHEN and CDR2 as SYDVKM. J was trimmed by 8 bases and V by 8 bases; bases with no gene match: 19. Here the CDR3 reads CASYGPGQAEYREKLFF. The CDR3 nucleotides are TGTGCCAGCTATGGACCGGGACAGGCCGAATATAGGGAAAAACTGTTTTTT.

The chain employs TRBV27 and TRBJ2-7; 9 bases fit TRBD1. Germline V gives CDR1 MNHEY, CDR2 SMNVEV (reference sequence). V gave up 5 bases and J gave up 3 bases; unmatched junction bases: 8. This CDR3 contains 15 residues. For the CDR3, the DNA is TGTGCCAGCAGTGGACCGGGACAGGGTAACTACGAGCAGTACTTC. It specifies CASSGPGQGNYEQYF.

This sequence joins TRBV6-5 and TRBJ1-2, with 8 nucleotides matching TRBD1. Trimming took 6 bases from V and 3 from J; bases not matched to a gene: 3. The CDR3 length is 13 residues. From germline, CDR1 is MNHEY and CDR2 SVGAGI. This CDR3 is CASRDRVYYGYTF. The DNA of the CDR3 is TGTGCCAGCAGGGACAGGGTTTACTATGGCTACACCTTC.

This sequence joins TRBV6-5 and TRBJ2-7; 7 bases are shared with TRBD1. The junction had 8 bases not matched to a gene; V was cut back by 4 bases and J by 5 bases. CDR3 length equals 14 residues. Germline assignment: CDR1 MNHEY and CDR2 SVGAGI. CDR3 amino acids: CASSSSTGFHEQYF. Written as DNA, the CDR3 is TGTGCCAGCAGTTCCTCGACAGGGTTCCACGAGCAGTACTTC.

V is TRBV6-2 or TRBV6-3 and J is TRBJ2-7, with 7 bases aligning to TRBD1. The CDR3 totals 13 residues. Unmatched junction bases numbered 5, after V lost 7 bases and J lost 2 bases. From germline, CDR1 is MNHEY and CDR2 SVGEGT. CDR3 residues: CASTPTGTYEQYF. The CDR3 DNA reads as TGTGCCAGCACCCCGACAGGGACCTACGAGCAGTACTTC.

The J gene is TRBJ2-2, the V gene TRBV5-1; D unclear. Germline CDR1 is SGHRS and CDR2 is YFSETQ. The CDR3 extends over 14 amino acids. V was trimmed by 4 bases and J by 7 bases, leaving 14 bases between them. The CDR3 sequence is CASSLDPTVGELFF. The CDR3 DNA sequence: TGCGCCAGCAGCCTAGACCCAACCGTCGGGGAGCTGTTTTTT.

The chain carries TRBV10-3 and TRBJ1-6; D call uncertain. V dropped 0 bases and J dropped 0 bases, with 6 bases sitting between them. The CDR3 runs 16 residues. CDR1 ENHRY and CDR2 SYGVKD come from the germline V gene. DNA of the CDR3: TGTGCCATCAGTGAGTCTAGGAGCTCCTATAATTCACCCCTCCACTTT. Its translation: CAISESRSSYNSPLHF.

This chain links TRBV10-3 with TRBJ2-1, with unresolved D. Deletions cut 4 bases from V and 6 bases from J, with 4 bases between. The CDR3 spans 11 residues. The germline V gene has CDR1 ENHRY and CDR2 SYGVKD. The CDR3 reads CAISAVNEQFF. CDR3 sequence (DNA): TGTGCCATCAGTGCGGTCAATGAGCAGTTCTTC.

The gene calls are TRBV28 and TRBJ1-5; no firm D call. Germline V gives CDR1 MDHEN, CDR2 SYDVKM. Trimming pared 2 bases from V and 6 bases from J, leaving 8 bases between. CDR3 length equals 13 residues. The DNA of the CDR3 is TGTGCCAGCAGTTTACCGGAGGGTCAGCCCCAGCATTTT. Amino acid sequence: CASSLPEGQPQHF. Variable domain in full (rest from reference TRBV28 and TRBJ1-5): DVKVTQSSRYLVKRTGEKVFLECVQDMDHENMFWYRQDPGLGLRLIYFSYDVKMKEKGDIPEGYSVSREKKERFSLILESASTNQTSMYLCASSLPEGQPQHFGDGTRLSIL.

The CDR3 loop reads CASSSTGKNTEAFF. CDR3 nucleotide sequence: TGTGCCAGCAGCTCAACAGGGAAGAACACTGAAGCTTTCTTT. The rearrangement links TRBV11-1 to TRBJ1-1; the D gene is possibly TRBD1 (6 bases). This CDR3 has 14 amino acids. The V end was cut by 4 bases, the J end by 1 base, with 10 bases between. Germline CDR1 SGHAT, CDR2 FQDESV (reference sequence).